The next 8 T cell receptor beta chains were all read from a single sample in a study of post-analysis software for immune sequencing data (dated by TCRdb to the mid-2010s). Study-wide conclusions, independent of this receptor: Four or five TRBV segments, including TRBV5-6, TRBV5-1 and TRBV20-1, were significantly more frequent in patients than controls.

Which antigens these TCRs recognize remains unknown. Libraries were made using PCR. The instrument was an Illumina HiSeq 2500. To reduce PCR and sequencing biases, unique molecular identifiers were incorporated into the TCR beta cDNA libraries. TCRdb reprocessing: public reads trimmed at Q25 with fastp, clones called with MiXCR, in-frame beta chains kept. All rows with the same CDR3 protein become a single entry with the most common DNA and genes. Present in this sample are more than 450,000 distinct CDR3 sequences, 30% to 40% of which were seen just once. Clones ranked in the top ten supply roughly 6% of the sample. Sequencing input: blood. The source of these receptors is a girl under 18 with multiple sclerosis.

This clonotype has more than one count but fewer than ten. The chain joins TRBV5-1 to TRBJ2-1, with 12 bases that match TRBD2. V trimming: 6 bases; J trimming: 6 bases; junction bases outside the gene matches: 7. The CDR3 is 15 amino acids. The germline gives CDR1 SGHRS, CDR2 YFSETQ. CDR3 region: CASTFALAGGNEQFF. The CDR3 nucleotides read TGCGCCAGCACCTTCGCACTAGCGGGGGGCAATGAGCAGTTCTTC.

This clonotype was seen only a few times. The chain carries TRBV20-1 and TRBJ2-7; the match to TRBD1 covers 7 bases. The CDR3 loop spans 12 amino acids. J gave up 2 bases and V 4 bases, and 2 bases lay outside the gene matches. The germline V gene encodes CDR1 DFQATT and CDR2 SNEGSKA (reference sequence). The CDR3 protein is CSATQGPYEQYF. The CDR3 region has the DNA TGCAGTGCTACACAGGGGCCCTACGAGCAGTACTTC.

The chain couples TRBV5-1 to TRBJ2-4; 9 bases are a match to TRBD1. The CDR3 runs 18 residues. The V segment lost 3 bases and the J segment 3 bases; nucleotides outside the gene matches: 13. The germline V gene encodes CDR1 SGHRS and CDR2 YFSETQ. Here the CDR3 reads CASSWNIQGARVKNIQYF. The CDR3 nucleotides are TGCGCCAGCAGCTGGAATATACAGGGGGCGCGAGTCAAAAACATTCAGTACTTC. Full variable domain (missing parts from reference TRBV5-1 and TRBJ2-4): KAGVTQTPRYLIKTRGQQVTLSCSPISGHRSVSWYQQTPGQGLQFLFEYFSETQRNKGNFPGRFSGRQFSNSRSEMNVSTLELGDSALYLCASSWNIQGARVKNIQYFGAGTRLSVL.

This chain joins TRBV5-1 and TRBJ2-3, with 10 positions matching TRBD1. V lost 1 base, J lost 4 bases, and 12 bases stayed unmatched. The CDR3 spans 18 residues. Germline lookup yields CDR1 SGHRS and CDR2 YFSETQ. In nucleotides, the CDR3 is TGCGCCAGCAGCTTGCGCCAAGTCCGGGACAGGGGCGCAGATACGCAGTATTTT. It translates to CASSLRQVRDRGADTQYF. The complete variable domain, with remaining parts taken from reference TRBV5-1 and TRBJ2-3, reads KAGVTQTPRYLIKTRGQQVTLSCSPISGHRSVSWYQQTPGQGLQFLFEYFSETQRNKGNFPGRFSGRQFSNSRSEMNVSTLELGDSALYLCASSLRQVRDRGADTQYFGPGTRLTVL.

V gene TRBV5-1 combines with J gene TRBJ1-2; 8 bases fit TRBD1. The CDR3 runs to 15 residues. The V gene's germline CDR1 is SGHRS and CDR2 YFSETQ. Trimming cost V 3 bases and J 6 bases; bases outside gene matches: 10. In nucleotides, the CDR3 is TGCGCCAGCAGCTCTTATGACAGGGGCCCACATGGCTACACCTTC. Its protein is CASSSYDRGPHGYTF.

This clonotype was counted only a few times. The gene calls are TRBV7-8 and TRBJ1-5; D may be TRBD1 (5 bases). The length of the CDR3 is 17 residues. V shed 1 base and J shed 7 bases, with 20 bases lying between them. CDR1 is SGHVS and CDR2 is FQNEAQ in the germline V gene. As DNA, the CDR3 is TGTGCCAGCAGCTTAGGGGGCGGCAGGATCTTTGGACAGCCCCAGCATTTT. This gives the protein CASSLGGGRIFGQPQHF.

The chain combines TRBV20-1 with TRBJ1-1; 7 bases map to TRBD1. Germline V gives CDR1 DFQATT, CDR2 SNEGSKA (reference sequence). The CDR3 consists of 15 residues. Trimming cost V 2 bases and J 0 bases; bases outside gene matches: 6. This chain's CDR3 is CSARPDRWMNTEAFF. The CDR3 DNA sequence: TGCAGTGCTAGACCGGACAGGTGGATGAACACTGAAGCTTTCTTT.

The chain has TRBV28 and TRBJ1-2, with 11 bases that match TRBD1. V lost 7 bases and J lost 3; bases outside the gene matches: 7. Germline CDR1 is MDHEN and CDR2 is SYDVKM. The CDR3 length is 15 residues. CDR3 sequence reads: CASTTGQGGDYGYTF. CDR3 coding DNA: TGTGCCAGCACCACGGGACAGGGGGGTGACTATGGCTACACCTTC.